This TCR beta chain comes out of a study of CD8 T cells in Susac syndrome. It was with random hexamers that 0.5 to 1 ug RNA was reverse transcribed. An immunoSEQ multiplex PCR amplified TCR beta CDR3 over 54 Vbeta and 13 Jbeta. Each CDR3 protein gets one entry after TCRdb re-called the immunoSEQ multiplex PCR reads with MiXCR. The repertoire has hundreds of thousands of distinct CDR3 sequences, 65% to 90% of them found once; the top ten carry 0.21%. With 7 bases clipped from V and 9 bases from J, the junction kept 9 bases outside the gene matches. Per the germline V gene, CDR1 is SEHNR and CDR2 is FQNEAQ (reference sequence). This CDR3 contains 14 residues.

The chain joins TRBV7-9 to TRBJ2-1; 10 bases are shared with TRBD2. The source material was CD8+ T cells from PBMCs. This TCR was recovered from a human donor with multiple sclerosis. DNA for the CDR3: TGTGCCAGCACCCCAGCGGGAGGGCCGTTTGAGCAGTTCTTC. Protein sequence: CASTPAGGPFEQFF.